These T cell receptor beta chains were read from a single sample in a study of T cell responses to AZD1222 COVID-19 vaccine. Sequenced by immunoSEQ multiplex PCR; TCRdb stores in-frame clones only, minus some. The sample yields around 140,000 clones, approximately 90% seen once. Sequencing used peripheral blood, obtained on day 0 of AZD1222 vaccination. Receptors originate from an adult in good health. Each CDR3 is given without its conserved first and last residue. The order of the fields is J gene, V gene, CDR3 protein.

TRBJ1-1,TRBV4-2,ASSQLTEPNTEAF
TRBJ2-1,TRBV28,ASTPPGPAEQF
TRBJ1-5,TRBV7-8,ASSLVVGTGEDQPQH
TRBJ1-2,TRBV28,ASSLSRSFGYGYT
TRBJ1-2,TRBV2,ASSRDSTNYGYT
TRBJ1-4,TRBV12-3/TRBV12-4,ASSFGGPQLF
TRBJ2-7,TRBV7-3,ASRPPRSAKADYEQY
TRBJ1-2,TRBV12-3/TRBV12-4,ASSLISRGGYT
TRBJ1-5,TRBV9,ASSVTPDSSFRAQH
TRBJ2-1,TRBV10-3,AISEEGQGSYNEQF
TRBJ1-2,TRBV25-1,ASSLRDNYGYT
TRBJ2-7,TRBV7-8,ASSLAASGHTYEQY
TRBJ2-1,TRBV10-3,AISPTSGSHQEQF
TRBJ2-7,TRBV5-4,ASSLGKLAGLTYEQY
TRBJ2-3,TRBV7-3,ASSSRDTDTQY
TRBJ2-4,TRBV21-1,ASSGLTGTKNIQY
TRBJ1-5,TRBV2,ASSRRGTDYQPQH
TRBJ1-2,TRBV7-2,ASSLPGQGFWGYT
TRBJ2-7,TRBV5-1,ASSLDFGRGQEQY
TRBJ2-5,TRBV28,ASRQGGETQY
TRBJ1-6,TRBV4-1,ASSQEGPNSPLH
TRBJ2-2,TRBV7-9,ASSPDLTTGELF
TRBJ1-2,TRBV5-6,ASSFRDSYGYT
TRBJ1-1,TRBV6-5,ASSSPDRGDTEAF
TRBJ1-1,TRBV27,ASSSVTGTFNTEAF
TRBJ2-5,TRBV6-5,ATEEGGRETQY
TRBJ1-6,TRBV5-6,ASSLWDSNSPLH
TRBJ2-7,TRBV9,ASSATSTSGGTYEQY
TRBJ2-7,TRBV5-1,ASSLGSSGKYEQY
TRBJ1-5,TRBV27,ASSPPGQYQPQH
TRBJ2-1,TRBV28,ASSPTGGNNEQF
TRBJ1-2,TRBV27,ASSPTGTVRGYT
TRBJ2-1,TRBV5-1,ASSLEGRPGIEQF
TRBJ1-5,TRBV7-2,ASSPRDSPDSNQPQH
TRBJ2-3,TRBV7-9,ASSPAGGWVDTQY
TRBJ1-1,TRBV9,ASSVTLNTEAF
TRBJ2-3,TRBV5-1,ASSLRGLAGDTQY
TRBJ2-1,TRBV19,ASRAYMGGSEQF
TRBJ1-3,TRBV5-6,ASSFAGPVLSGNTIY
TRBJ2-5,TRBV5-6,ASSLRGRETQY
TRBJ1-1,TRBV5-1,ASSQPQGGTEAF
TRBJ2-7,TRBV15,ATSRDRNEQY
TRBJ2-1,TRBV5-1,ASSLGAGDLVNEQF
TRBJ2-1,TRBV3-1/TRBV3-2,ASSPNGLAIIHGNEQF
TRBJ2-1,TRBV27,ASSLRASGKNNEQF
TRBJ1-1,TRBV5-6,ASTGLGTEAF
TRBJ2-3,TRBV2,ASSEFGSSPRDTQY
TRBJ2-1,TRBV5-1,ASSSSSPGLGDEQF
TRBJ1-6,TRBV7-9,ASSYPGTGLESPLH
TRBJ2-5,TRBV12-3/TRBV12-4,ASRPPAEETQY
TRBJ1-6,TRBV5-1,ASSTGTGRSSPLH
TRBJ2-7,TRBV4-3,ASSQGTANYEQY
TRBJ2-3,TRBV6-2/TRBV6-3,ASSYPTGGVRTDTQY
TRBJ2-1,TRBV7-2,ASSQRDSRHEQF
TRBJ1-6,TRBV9,ASSVGGVANSPLH
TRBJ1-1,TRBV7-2,ASSPRGGVNTEAF